The 7 T cell receptor beta chains below come from one sample, sequenced in a study of cytomegalovirus exposure and HLA in healthy donors. In the PCR, 60 Vbeta and 13 Jbeta primers were used. Profiled with immunoSEQ multiplex PCR; TCRdb holds only in-frame clones, not every one. The data contain 170,000 or so clones, almost 85% of them singletons. Sequencing was done on a sample of PBMCs. These receptors were obtained from a boy under 10 years old in good health and CMV-seronegative.

This clone occurred once. The chain links TRBV5-1 to TRBJ2-3; perhaps TRBD2 as D (5 bases). V lost 4 bases to trimming and J lost 2 bases, with 14 bases between them. The CDR3 runs 15 residues. CDR1 and CDR2 from the germline V gene are SGHRS and YFSETQ. The CDR3 sequence is CASSPTGLSTDTQYF. For the CDR3, the DNA is TGCGCCAGCAGCCCAACGGGATTATCCACAGATACGCAGTATTTT.

V usage is TRBV6-5 and J usage is TRBJ2-1, with TRBD1 as a possible D gene (6 bases). The CDR3 runs to 16 residues. Germline CDR1 MNHEY, CDR2 SVGAGI. With 2 bases removed from V and 5 bases from J, the gap between germline ends came to 16 bases. The CDR3 DNA follows: TGTGCCAGCAGTTACCACGGGACACATAGAAACAATGAGCAGTTCTTC. Its translation: CASSYHGTHRNNEQFF.

The chain uses TRBV5-1 and TRBJ2-1; D remains unclear. The length of the CDR3 is 14 residues. V was shortened by 0 bases and J by 5 bases, with 9 bases between the two germline ends. The germline gives CDR1 SGHRS, CDR2 YFSETQ. CDR3 sequence reads: CASSLVRLDNEQFF. The CDR3 DNA sequence: TGCGCCAGCAGCTTGGTACGCCTAGACAATGAGCAGTTCTTC.

The rearrangement joins TRBV28 to TRBJ1-4, with D tentatively TRBD1 (6 bases). The V gene's germline CDR1 is MDHEN and CDR2 SYDVKM. The CDR3 is 15 residues long. Trimming removed 7 bases from V and 8 bases from J, with 20 bases in between. The CDR3 protein is CASTMGVGAGEKLFF. CDR3 nucleotides: TGTGCCAGCACCATGGGGGTGGGGGCAGGGGAAAAACTGTTTTTT.

This clone was recorded once. This sequence joins TRBV19 and TRBJ2-5, with 10 bases that match TRBD2. The germline gives CDR1 LNHDA, CDR2 SQIVND (reference sequence). This CDR3 spans 15 amino acids. The trim removed 6 bases at V and 2 bases at J, leaving 6 bases unmatched. CDR3 in amino acids: CASRPSGRVQETQYF. The CDR3, as DNA: TGTGCCAGTAGGCCTAGCGGGAGAGTACAAGAGACCCAGTACTTC. The variable domain in full, with the rest retrieved from reference TRBV19 and TRBJ2-5, is DGGITQSPKYLFRKEGQNVTLSCEQNLNHDAMYWYRQDPGQGLRLIYYSQIVNDFQKGDIAEGYSVSREKKESFPLTVTSAQKNPTAFYLCASRPSGRVQETQYFGPGTRLLVL.

The chain recombines TRBV2 with TRBJ2-5; 7 nucleotides agree with TRBD2. The J call may be incorrect, as the DNA end agrees better with TRBJ2-7. The CDR3 is 16 amino acids. Germline V gives CDR1 SNHLY, CDR2 FYNNEI. This CDR3 is CASSSGTTSFSYEQYF. CDR3 DNA sequence: TGTGCCAGCAGCTCCGGGACTACCTCTTTCTCCTACGAGCAGTACTTC.

This clone was detected only once. J is TRBJ2-1 and V is TRBV12-5; TRBD1 agrees at 7 bases. Germline V gives CDR1 LGHNT, CDR2 FRNRAP. Losses at the gene ends were 7 bases for V and 5 bases for J; bases not matched to a gene: 5. This CDR3 has 13 residues. CDR3 sequence: CASARDRNNEQFF. CDR3 nucleotide sequence: TGTGCTAGTGCCCGGGACAGAAACAATGAGCAGTTCTTC.